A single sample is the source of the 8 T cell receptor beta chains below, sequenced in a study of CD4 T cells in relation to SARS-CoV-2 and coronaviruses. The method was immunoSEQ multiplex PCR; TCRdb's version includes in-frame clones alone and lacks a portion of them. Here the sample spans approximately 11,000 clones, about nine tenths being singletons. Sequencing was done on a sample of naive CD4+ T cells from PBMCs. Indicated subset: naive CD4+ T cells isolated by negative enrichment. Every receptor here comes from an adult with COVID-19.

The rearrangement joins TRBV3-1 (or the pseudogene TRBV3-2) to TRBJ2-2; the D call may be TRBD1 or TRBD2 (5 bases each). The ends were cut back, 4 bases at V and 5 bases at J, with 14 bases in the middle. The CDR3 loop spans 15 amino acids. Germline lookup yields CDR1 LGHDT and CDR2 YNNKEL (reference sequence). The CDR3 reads CASSPSGLVTGELFF. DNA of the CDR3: TGTGCCAGCAGCCCATCGGGGCTAGTGACCGGGGAGCTGTTTTTT.

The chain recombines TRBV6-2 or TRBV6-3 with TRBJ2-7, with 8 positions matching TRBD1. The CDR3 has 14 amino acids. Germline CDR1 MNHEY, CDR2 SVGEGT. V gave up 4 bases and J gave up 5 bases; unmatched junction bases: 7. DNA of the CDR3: TGTGCCAGCAGTTTCCGACAGGGGATTGACGAGCAGTACTTC. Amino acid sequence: CASSFRQGIDEQYF.

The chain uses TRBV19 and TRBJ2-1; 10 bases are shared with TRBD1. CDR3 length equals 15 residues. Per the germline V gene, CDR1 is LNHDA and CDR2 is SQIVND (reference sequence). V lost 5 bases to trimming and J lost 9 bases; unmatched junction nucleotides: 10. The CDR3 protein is CASSLDRGFGSEQFF. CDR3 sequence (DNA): TGTGCCAGTAGTTTGGACAGGGGGTTTGGGAGTGAGCAGTTCTTC. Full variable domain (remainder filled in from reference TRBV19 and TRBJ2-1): DGGITQSPKYLFRKEGQNVTLSCEQNLNHDAMYWYRQDPGQGLRLIYYSQIVNDFQKGDIAEGYSVSREKKESFPLTVTSAQKNPTAFYLCASSLDRGFGSEQFFGPGTRLTVL.

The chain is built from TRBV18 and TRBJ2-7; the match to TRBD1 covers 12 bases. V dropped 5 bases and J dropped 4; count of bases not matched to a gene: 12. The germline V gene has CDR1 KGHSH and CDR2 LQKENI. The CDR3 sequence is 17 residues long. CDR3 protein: CASSSGTGGAGGYEQYF. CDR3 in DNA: TGTGCCAGCTCATCCGGGACAGGGGGCGCCGGCGGTTACGAGCAGTACTTC. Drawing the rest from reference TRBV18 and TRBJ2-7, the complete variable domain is NAGVMQNPRHLVRRRGQEARLRCSPMKGHSHVYWYRQLPEEGLKFMVYLQKENIIDESGMPKERFSAEFPKEGPSILRIQQVVRGDSAAYFCASSSGTGGAGGYEQYFGPGTRLTVT.

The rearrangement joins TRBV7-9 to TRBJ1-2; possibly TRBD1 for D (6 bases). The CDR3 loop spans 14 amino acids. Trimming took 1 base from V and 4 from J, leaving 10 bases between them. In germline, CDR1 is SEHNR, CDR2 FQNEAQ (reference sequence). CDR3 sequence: CASSLGDRTYGYTF. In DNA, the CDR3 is TGTGCCAGCAGCTTAGGAGACAGGACCTATGGCTACACCTTC.

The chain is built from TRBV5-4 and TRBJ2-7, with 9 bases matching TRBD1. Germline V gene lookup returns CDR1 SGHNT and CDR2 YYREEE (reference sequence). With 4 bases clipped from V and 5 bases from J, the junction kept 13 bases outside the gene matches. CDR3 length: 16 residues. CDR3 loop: CASSSRDRVSGNEQYF. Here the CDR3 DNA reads TGTGCCAGCAGCAGCCGGGACAGGGTGTCCGGAAACGAGCAGTACTTC.

As DNA, the CDR3 is TGTGCCAGCAGTTTCAATACGGACAGCCAAGCTTTCTTT. Translation: CASSFNTDSQAFF. The chain is built from TRBV12-3 or TRBV12-4 and TRBJ1-1; D is perhaps TRBD1 (6 bases). V shed 3 bases and J shed 9 bases, with 14 bases lying between them. This CDR3 contains 13 residues.

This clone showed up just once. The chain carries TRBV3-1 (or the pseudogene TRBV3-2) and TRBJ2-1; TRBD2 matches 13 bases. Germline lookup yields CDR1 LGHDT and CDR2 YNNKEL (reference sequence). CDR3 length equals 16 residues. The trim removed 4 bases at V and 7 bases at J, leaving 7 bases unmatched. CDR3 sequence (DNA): TGTGCCAGCAGCCTGCGGACTAGCGGGGGACGGAATGAGCAGTTCTTC. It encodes CASSLRTSGGRNEQFF.